These T cell receptor beta chains were read from a single sample in a study of blood T cell repertoires in COVID-19. Only in-frame clones appear in the TCRdb table, and some are missing; sequencing was by immunoSEQ multiplex PCR. This sample has some 520,000 clones, with approximately 92% found just once. Sequenced input: peripheral blood. All receptors derive from a man between 18 and 35 years old with COVID-19, enrolled during active disease. The CDR3 runs from the conserved cysteine through the conserved F or W. Some rows mark clone size as missing; the rest say once, few, many or name a class of expanded clone.

clone size: NA
V gene: TRBV11-2
J gene: TRBJ1-6
CDR3 length: 12
CDR3 protein: CASNHRGSPLHF

clone size: NA
V gene: TRBV3-1/TRBV3-2
J gene: TRBJ2-3
CDR3 length: 12
CDR3 protein: CASSQVEDTQYF

clone size: NA
V gene: TRBV2
J gene: TRBJ2-3
CDR3 length: 15
CDR3 protein: CASSRLAGGTDTQYF

clone size: NA
V gene: TRBV7-2
J gene: TRBJ2-1
CDR3 length: 16
CDR3 protein: CASSLGPTSGKYEQFF

clone size: NA
V gene: TRBV15
J gene: TRBJ2-3
CDR3 length: 14
CDR3 protein: CAVGLAGVSYTQYF

clone size: NA
V gene: TRBV5-6
J gene: TRBJ1-5
CDR3 length: 17
CDR3 protein: CASSRSGTGAYNQPQHF

clone size: NA
V gene: TRBV6-1
J gene: TRBJ1-4
CDR3 length: 15
CDR3 protein: CASSEGAGGWEKLFF

clone size: NA
V gene: TRBV12-3/TRBV12-4
J gene: TRBJ1-6
CDR3 length: 12
CDR3 protein: CASSFGQTALHF

clone size: NA
V gene: TRBV11-2
J gene: TRBJ2-1
CDR3 length: 13
CDR3 protein: CASSQTSLNEQFF

clone size: NA
V gene: TRBV10-1
J gene: TRBJ2-1
CDR3 length: 17
CDR3 protein: CASSEYLKREGLNEQFF

clone size: NA
V gene: TRBV19
J gene: TRBJ1-5
CDR3 length: 15
CDR3 protein: CASTRGQAPNQPQHF

clone size: NA
V gene: TRBV28
J gene: TRBJ1-3
CDR3 length: 17
CDR3 protein: CASSFFGYRSAGNTIYF

clone size: NA
V gene: TRBV6-5
J gene: TRBJ2-7
CDR3 length: 15
CDR3 protein: CASSNPGTDAYEQYF

clone size: NA
V gene: TRBV14
J gene: TRBJ2-2
CDR3 length: 15
CDR3 protein: CASSQGWTRTGELFF

clone size: NA
V gene: TRBV18
J gene: TRBJ2-1
CDR3 length: 15
CDR3 protein: CASSARDRDEGEQFF

clone size: NA
V gene: TRBV5-1
J gene: TRBJ2-1
CDR3 length: 15
CDR3 protein: CASSLGARIYNEQFF

clone size: NA
V gene: TRBV3-1/TRBV3-2
J gene: TRBJ2-7
CDR3 length: 14
CDR3 protein: CASSPSTSFYEQYF

clone size: NA
V gene: TRBV3-1/TRBV3-2
J gene: TRBJ2-1
CDR3 length: 15
CDR3 protein: CASSPGLAGGYEQFF

clone size: NA
V gene: TRBV7-3
J gene: TRBJ2-1
CDR3 length: 18
CDR3 protein: CASSLTRYTSGRRNEQFF

clone size: NA
V gene: TRBV4-1
J gene: TRBJ1-5
CDR3 length: 13
CDR3 protein: CASSARTEQPQHF

clone size: NA
V gene: TRBV6-6
J gene: TRBJ1-5
CDR3 length: 16
CDR3 protein: CASSDTGTGMDQPQHF

clone size: NA
V gene: TRBV7-8
J gene: TRBJ2-3
CDR3 length: 14
CDR3 protein: CASSLSPNGDTQYF

clone size: NA
V gene: TRBV4-2
J gene: TRBJ2-7
CDR3 length: 15
CDR3 protein: CASRHSGPGSYEQYF

clone size: NA
V gene: TRBV5-1
J gene: TRBJ2-1
CDR3 length: 16
CDR3 protein: CASSLAVAGGYNEQFF

clone size: once
V gene: TRBV3-1/TRBV3-2
J gene: TRBJ1-1
CDR3 length: 16
CDR3 protein: CASSPPGTGGSTEAFF

clone size: NA
V gene: TRBV5-1
J gene: TRBJ2-2
CDR3 length: 14
CDR3 protein: CASSGGRATGELFF

clone size: once
V gene: TRBV18
J gene: TRBJ1-2
CDR3 length: 11
CDR3 protein: CASSGPRGYTF

clone size: NA
V gene: TRBV24-1
J gene: TRBJ2-1
CDR3 length: 16
CDR3 protein: CATSDRLAGGNNEQFF

clone size: NA
V gene: TRBV2
J gene: TRBJ1-4
CDR3 length: 14
CDR3 protein: CASSVGPAGEKLFF

clone size: once
V gene: TRBV6-2/TRBV6-3
J gene: TRBJ2-7
CDR3 length: 17
CDR3 protein: CASSYSKVNRAPYEQYF

clone size: few
V gene: TRBV30
J gene: TRBJ2-3
CDR3 length: 10
CDR3 protein: CAYSTDTQYF

clone size: NA
V gene: TRBV7-8
J gene: TRBJ2-1
CDR3 length: 13
CDR3 protein: CASKDSSYNEQFF

clone size: NA
V gene: TRBV6-4
J gene: TRBJ1-1
CDR3 length: 13
CDR3 protein: CASSDSIGGNAFF

clone size: NA
V gene: TRBV6-6
J gene: TRBJ1-1
CDR3 length: 15
CDR3 protein: CASSYSAGLGTEAFF

clone size: NA
V gene: TRBV7-9
J gene: TRBJ2-3
CDR3 length: 13
CDR3 protein: CASSFLGPDTQYF

clone size: NA
V gene: TRBV10-3
J gene: TRBJ1-2
CDR3 length: 13
CDR3 protein: CAITADSPYGYTF

clone size: NA
V gene: TRBV19
J gene: TRBJ2-1
CDR3 length: 15
CDR3 protein: CASSTAGSSYNEQFF

clone size: NA
V gene: TRBV24-1
J gene: TRBJ2-7
CDR3 length: 16
CDR3 protein: CATSDAGLAGETEQYF

clone size: NA
V gene: TRBV6-5
J gene: TRBJ1-1
CDR3 length: 15
CDR3 protein: CASSTPTGGRTEAFF

clone size: NA
V gene: TRBV5-1
J gene: TRBJ2-1
CDR3 length: 19
CDR3 protein: CASSFSSGGAHGSYNEQFF

clone size: NA
V gene: TRBV3-1/TRBV3-2
J gene: TRBJ1-2
CDR3 length: 15
CDR3 protein: CASSQTGQGGYGYTF

clone size: NA
V gene: TRBV11-3
J gene: TRBJ1-2
CDR3 length: 13
CDR3 protein: CASSPGRNYGYTF